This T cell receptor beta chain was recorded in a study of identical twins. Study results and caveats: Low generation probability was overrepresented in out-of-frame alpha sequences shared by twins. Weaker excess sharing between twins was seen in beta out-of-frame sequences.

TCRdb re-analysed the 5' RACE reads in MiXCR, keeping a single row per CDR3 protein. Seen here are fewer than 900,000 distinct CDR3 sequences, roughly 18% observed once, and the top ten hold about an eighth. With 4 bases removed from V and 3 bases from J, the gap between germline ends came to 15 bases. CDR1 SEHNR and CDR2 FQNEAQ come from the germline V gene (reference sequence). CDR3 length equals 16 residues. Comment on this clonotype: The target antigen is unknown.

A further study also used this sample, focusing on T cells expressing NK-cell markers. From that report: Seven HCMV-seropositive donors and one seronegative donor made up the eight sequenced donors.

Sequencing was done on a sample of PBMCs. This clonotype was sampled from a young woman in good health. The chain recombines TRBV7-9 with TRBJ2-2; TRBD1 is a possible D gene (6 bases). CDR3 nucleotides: TGTGCCAGCAGCTCCGAGTGGGGGCGGGACACCGGGGAGCTGTTTTTT. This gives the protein CASSSEWGRDTGELFF.